Sequencing of this T cell receptor (beta chain) was carried out in a study of radiation and T cells in renal cell carcinoma. Study-level information: Nephrectomy followed 15 Gy stereotactic body radiation by 4 weeks. Study results and limitations: From baseline, blood top tumor clonotypes peaked at 2 weeks post-radiation.

A remark on this clone: Its antigen is unknown.

The germline V gene encodes CDR1 SEHNR and CDR2 FQNEAQ (reference sequence). Trimming removed 5 bases from V and 4 bases from J, with 14 bases in between. This CDR3 is built from 14 residues. Data came from immunoSEQ multiplex PCR; TCRdb stores just in-frame clones and leaves some out. The data contain tens of thousands of clones, 80% of them singletons. Stated time point: blood 2 weeks post-SBRT. Treatment meaning: 15 Gy SBRT to primary tumor, nephrectomy 4 weeks later. This renal cell carcinoma was of the clear cell type. This chain connects TRBV7-9 to TRBJ1-1; D unclear. The starting material was blood, obtained from a patient whose treatment included radiotherapy and nephrectomy. The sequence derives from a woman in her 70s with renal cell carcinoma. Here the CDR3 reads CASSTLLFATEAFF. CDR3 in DNA: TGTGCCAGCAGCACGCTCTTATTCGCCACTGAAGCTTTCTTT.